Presented here are 5 T cell receptor beta chains from one specimen sequenced in a study of blood T cell repertoires in COVID-19. Data came from immunoSEQ multiplex PCR; TCRdb stores just in-frame clones and leaves some out. Here the sample spans 300,000 to 400,000 clones, over 70% being singletons. Sequenced: peripheral blood. These receptor sequences come from a man aged 25-45 years with active or convalescent COVID-19.

The V and J genes are TRBV7-2 and TRBJ1-5, with unresolved D. Looked up from germline, CDR1 is SGHTA and CDR2 is FQGNSA. This CDR3 spans 13 amino acids. The V and J ends lost 5 bases and 7 bases respectively, with 12 bases between them. In nucleotides, the CDR3 is TGTGCCAGCAGCGACCGCGACGGGCAGCCCCAGCATTTT. Encoded protein: CASSDRDGQPQHF.

The rearrangement joins TRBV3-1 (or the pseudogene TRBV3-2) to TRBJ2-3, with TRBD2 matching 11 bases. Germline-derived CDR1 and CDR2 are LGHDT and YNNKEL (reference sequence). There are 15 residues in the CDR3. V was clipped by 1 base and J by 5 bases; unmatched bases: 2. CDR3 protein: CASSQASGRRDTQYF. The DNA of the CDR3 is TGTGCCAGCAGCCAAGCTAGCGGGAGGAGAGATACGCAGTATTTT.

In its sample, this clone was seen once. This chain connects TRBV3-1 (or the pseudogene TRBV3-2) to TRBJ2-2, with D tentatively TRBD2 (5 bases). This CDR3 region has 13 residues. Per the germline V gene, CDR1 is LGHDT and CDR2 is YNNKEL (reference sequence). V shed 8 bases and J shed 10 bases, with 17 bases lying between them. CDR3 DNA sequence: TGTGCCAGCGGCTCAAGTACCGGGGTGGAGCTGTTTTTT. Translation: CASGSSTGVELFF.

This sequence joins TRBV3-1 (or the pseudogene TRBV3-2) and TRBJ2-5, with D hard to call. This CDR3 region has 15 residues. V was cut by 1 base and J by 0 bases, with 9 bases left in between. Germline V lookup: CDR1 LGHDT, CDR2 YNNKEL (reference sequence). In DNA form, the CDR3 reads TGTGCCAGCAGCCAAGTGGGCAGCTACCAAGAGACCCAGTACTTC. This sequence encodes CASSQVGSYQETQYF.

The genes are TRBV2 and TRBJ2-7; TRBD1 might be the D (6 bases). V was shortened by 7 bases and J by 0 bases, with 16 bases between the two germline ends. The CDR3 is made up of 15 amino acids. CDR1 and CDR2 from the germline V gene are SNHLY and FYNNEI. CDR3 nucleotides: TGTGCCAGCAACGACAGGTTCGAAAACTCCTACGAGCAGTACTTC. This codes for CASNDRFENSYEQYF.